This is a list of T cell receptor beta chains from one sample in a study of cytomegalovirus exposure and HLA in healthy donors. Profiled with immunoSEQ multiplex PCR; TCRdb holds only in-frame clones, not every one. Here the sample spans around 150,000 clones, approximately 82% being singletons. The sample taken for sequencing was PBMCs. All receptors derive from a man aged 35-49 years in good health and CMV-seronegative. CDR3s leave out the opening cysteine and the closing phenylalanine or tryptophan. A D gene is named only where the DNA matches it firmly.

D gene: .; V gene: TRBV11-2; CDR3 protein: ASSLDLGTRTYEQY
D gene: TRBD1; V gene: TRBV30; CDR3 protein: AWSVTGSQPQH
D gene: .; V gene: TRBV30; CDR3 protein: AWSRGIANNEQF
D gene: TRBD1; V gene: TRBV9; CDR3 protein: ASSAQGAHGYT
D gene: TRBD1; V gene: TRBV4-3; CDR3 protein: ASSPRDRDRVAF
D gene: TRBD2; V gene: TRBV28; CDR3 protein: ASSFLAGENNEQF
D gene: TRBD2; V gene: TRBV6-5; CDR3 protein: ASSLTSGINTGELF
D gene: .; V gene: TRBV28; CDR3 protein: ASSSETAGRNQPQH
D gene: .; V gene: TRBV5-1; CDR3 protein: ASSLSGSNGYT
D gene: .; V gene: TRBV9; CDR3 protein: ASSGGPSSYNEQF
D gene: .; V gene: TRBV27; CDR3 protein: ASSPPGTNQPQH
D gene: .; V gene: TRBV15; CDR3 protein: ATSPISRRDYEQY
D gene: .; V gene: TRBV4-1; CDR3 protein: ASSQDPMGVSSPLH
D gene: .; V gene: TRBV4-3; CDR3 protein: ASSQGYSPPTDTQY
D gene: TRBD1; V gene: TRBV28; CDR3 protein: ATRQGGQPQH
D gene: .; V gene: TRBV28; CDR3 protein: ASSLLHPGNTEAF
D gene: .; V gene: TRBV2; CDR3 protein: ARRGDSYNEQF
D gene: .; V gene: TRBV7-9; CDR3 protein: ASSSQEWNSPLH
D gene: TRBD1; V gene: TRBV11-2; CDR3 protein: ASSSGTGFAYEQY
D gene: TRBD1; V gene: TRBV5-1; CDR3 protein: ASSTPGGAETQY
D gene: .; V gene: TRBV30; CDR3 protein: AWSVPGSYEQY
D gene: TRBD1; V gene: TRBV6-5; CDR3 protein: ASSYGDRLNNSPLH
D gene: .; V gene: TRBV7-2; CDR3 protein: ASSRSGHEQY
D gene: TRBD2; V gene: TRBV6-6; CDR3 protein: ASRLTSGGSYEQY
D gene: TRBD2; V gene: TRBV10-3; CDR3 protein: AIRGTSGEAYEQY